The 19 T cell receptor beta chains below were found in one sample sequenced in a study of tumor and adjacent non-tumor tissue in lung cancer. Three rounds of nested PCR, following a modified ARM-PCR protocol, produced the TCRbeta library. TCRdb independently ran MiXCR on the multiplex PCR reads; one entry per CDR3 protein. Of under 150,000 distinct CDR3 sequences in the sample, approximately 70% were seen once. The template was RNA from unsorted bulk tissue. The sequenced sample consisted of lung tumor tissue. The receptors here all came from a man in his sixties with small cell lung cancer.

For this clonotype: Germline and junction disagree at one end, which may indicate a read error. The gene calls are TRBV6-5 and TRBJ1-1, with D tentatively TRBD1 (5 bases). In germline, CDR1 is MNHEY, CDR2 SVGAGI. There are 14 residues in the CDR3. CDR3 sequence reads: CASIRDHQNTEAFF. The DNA of the CDR3 is TGTGCCAGCATAAGGGACCATCAGAACACAGAAGCTTTCTTT.

The chain carries TRBV4-1 and TRBJ2-3; D gene unclear. The ends were cut back, 1 base at V and 5 bases at J, with 13 bases in the middle. The germline CDR1 and CDR2 sequences are MGHRA and YSYEKL. CDR3 length equals 15 residues. The CDR3, as DNA: TGCGCCAGCAGCCAAGGATCGGTTATGAAAGATACGCAGTATTTT. Protein sequence: CASSQGSVMKDTQYF.

J is TRBJ1-1 and V is TRBV5-1, with TRBD1 as a possible D gene (6 bases). CDR1 is SGHRS and CDR2 is YFSETQ in the germline V gene. Trimming left V 0 bases short and J 4 bases short, with 16 bases between. This CDR3 comprises 16 residues. CDR3 coding DNA: TGCGCCAGCAGCTTGGGGGAAGCTGGAGGGGGCACTGAAGCTTTCTTT. It encodes CASSLGEAGGGTEAFF.

As to this clonotype: The junction and the germline gene differ at one end; a read error may be behind it. The chain joins TRBV12-3 or TRBV12-4 to TRBJ1-5, with 10 bases matching TRBD1. The DNA end is a closer match to TRBJ2-3, so the J assignment may be wrong. This CDR3 contains 16 residues. CDR3 in amino acids: CANSLQTGGYNQPQYF. The CDR3, as DNA: TGTGCCAACAGTCTCCAGACAGGGGGCTACAATCAGCCCCAGTATTTT.

The chain links TRBV5-1 to TRBJ2-7, with a tentative D call TRBD1 (6 bases). The CDR3 spans 13 residues. Trimming pared 4 bases from V and 1 base from J, leaving 9 bases between. Germline lookup yields CDR1 SGHRS and CDR2 YFSETQ. The DNA for the CDR3 is TGCGCCAGCAGCATAGACAGGTCCTACGAGCAGTACTTC. It translates to CASSIDRSYEQYF.

As to this clonotype: Lacking the conserved final phenylalanine or tryptophan, this CDR3 likely reflects a read error. This chain uses TRBV11-3 with TRBJ2-7; TRBD2 matches at 11 bases. Germline CDR1 and CDR2: SGHNT and YENEEA. This CDR3 spans 16 amino acids. The CDR3 bases are TGTGCCGGCAGTCGACTAGCGGGGCTGAACTCCTACGAGCAGTACCTC. Translation gives CAGSRLAGLNSYEQYL.

This clonotype came up a few times. At one end the junction does not follow the germline gene, possibly because of a read error. This chain uses TRBV20-1 with TRBJ2-1; 9 bases are a match to TRBD2. The germline V gene has CDR1 DFQATT and CDR2 SNEGSKA (reference sequence). The CDR3 totals 14 residues. The CDR3 loop is CSARDNSGRNERFF. CDR3 DNA: TGCAGTGCTAGAGATAATAGCGGGAGAAATGAGCGGTTCTTC.

This clonotype was detected only a few times. A much more abundant neighbour one base away suggests this may be a read error. V is TRBV20-1 and J is TRBJ1-6; possibly TRBD1 for D (5 bases). This CDR3 has 15 residues. Germline V CDR1 and CDR2: DFQATT, SNEGSKA (reference sequence). The V gene lost 5 bases and the J gene lost 10 bases, with 21 bases spanning the gap. In nucleotides, the CDR3 is TGCAGTGCTCAAGGTAGGCAGGTGCGGGGGTCACCCCTCCACTTT. It specifies CSAQGRQVRGSPLHF.

On this clonotype itself: This sequence may be a read error, since a much larger clone differs from it by one base. This chain links TRBV20-1 with TRBJ2-5; D unresolved. Germline CDR1 and CDR2: DFQATT and SNEGSKA (reference sequence). The CDR3 totals 15 residues. The CDR3 sequence: CIARGSDADQETQYF. CDR3 nucleotides: TGCATTGCTAGAGGAAGCGATGCGGATCAAGAGACCCAGTACTTC.

Notes on this clonotype: The junction does not match germline at one end; this may be a read error. CDR3 residues: CTWSVMGGSYEQYF. The DNA for the CDR3 is TGCACCTGGAGTGTAATGGGGGGCTCCTACGAGCAGTACTTC. The chain combines TRBV30 with TRBJ2-7, with a tentative D call TRBD2 (6 bases). The CDR3 length is 14 residues. Germline CDR1 and CDR2: GTSNPN and SVGIG (reference sequence).

Concerning this clonotype itself: The junction and the germline gene differ at one end; a read error may be behind it. The rearrangement joins TRBV20-1 to TRBJ1-3; TRBD1 matches at 7 bases. Germline V lookup: CDR1 DFQATT, CDR2 SNEGSKA (reference sequence). This CDR3 has 14 residues. The CDR3 region has the DNA TGCAGTGCACCCGACAGGGACTCTGGAGACACCATATATTTT. Amino acid sequence: CSAPDRDSGDTIYF.

A note on this clonotype: The conserved phenylalanine or tryptophan normally closing the CDR3 is absent here, so this likely arose from a read error. The rearrangement uses TRBV12-3 or TRBV12-4 and TRBJ2-6, with a weak D call TRBD2 (6 bases). V was shortened by 6 bases and J by 2 bases, with 14 bases between the two germline ends. This CDR3 has 16 residues. This CDR3 reads CASSQRREAGANVLTY. CDR3 sequence (DNA): TGTGCCAGCAGCCAAAGGAGGGAAGCTGGGGCCAACGTCCTGACTTAC.

Written as DNA, the CDR3 is TGTGACATCAGTGAGTCTTGGACAGTCGAGCAGTATGTC. It translates to CDISESWTVEQYV. The V call is TRBV10-3, the J call TRBJ2-7; D is possibly TRBD1 (6 bases). Germline-derived CDR1 and CDR2 are ENHRY and SYGVKD. This CDR3 has 13 amino acids.

Points on this clonotype: A single base separates this from a much larger clone, so it may be a read error. CDR3 sequence (DNA): TGCGGCGTTGAAAGGGGTCCCCTCACTGAAGCTTTCTTT. Encoded protein: CGVERGPLTEAFF. The chain recombines TRBV29-1 with TRBJ1-1; perhaps TRBD1 as D (5 bases). The CDR3 covers 13 residues. CDR1 is SQVTM, CDR2 ANQGSEA, per germline. The complete variable domain, with remaining parts taken from reference TRBV29-1 and TRBJ1-1, reads SAVISQKPSRDICQRGTSLTIQCQVDSQVTMMFWYRQQPGQSLTLIATANQGSEATYESGFVIDKFPISRPNLTFSTLTVSNMSPEDSSIYLCGVERGPLTEAFFGQGTRLTVV.

There are a few counts of this clonotype. The chain is built from TRBV13 and TRBJ2-7; TRBD2 aligns across 7 bases. This CDR3 is 15 amino acids long. Looked up from germline, CDR1 is PRHDT and CDR2 is FYEKMQ (reference sequence). Losses at the gene ends were 2 bases for V and 4 bases for J; bases not matched to a gene: 8. The CDR3 here is CASSLLADPTYEQYF. CDR3 coding DNA: TGTGCCAGCAGCTTACTAGCGGATCCTACTTACGAGCAGTACTTC.

Only a few counts were recorded for this clonotype. The rearrangement links TRBV5-1 to TRBJ2-3; 13 bases are a match to TRBD2. The CDR3 consists of 18 residues. The J segment lost 7 bases and the V segment lost 0 bases, leaving 11 bases of the junction unmatched. Germline V gives CDR1 SGHRS, CDR2 YFSETQ. The DNA for the CDR3 is TGCGCCAGCAGCTTGGGGGGGACTAGCGGGACCAGGCTGAATACGCAGTATTTT. Translating gives CASSLGGTSGTRLNTQYF.

This rearrangement joins TRBV27 to TRBJ2-1, with a weak D call TRBD2 (6 bases). The CDR3 covers 13 residues. V was clipped by 2 bases and J by 9 bases, with 11 bases between them. Germline V CDR1 and CDR2: MNHEY, SMNVEV (reference sequence). CDR3 protein: CASSLGGNSEQFF. The CDR3 bases are TGTGCCAGCAGTTTAGGAGGGAATAGTGAGCAGTTCTTC.

This chain joins TRBV5-4 and TRBJ2-1; D assignment may be TRBD1 or TRBD2 (5 bases each). The V end was cut by 4 bases, the J end by 1 base, with 9 bases between. The CDR3 is made up of 14 amino acids. Per the germline V gene, CDR1 is SGHNT and CDR2 is YYREEE (reference sequence). The CDR3 here is CASSRGRSYNEQFF. In DNA form, the CDR3 reads TGTGCCAGCAGCCGGGGACGATCCTACAATGAGCAGTTCTTC.

On this clonotype: The CDR3 does not end in the conserved phenylalanine or tryptophan, so this is likely a read error. The genes are TRBV11-2 and TRBJ2-3; possible D gene TRBD2, 5 bases. The CDR3 is 15 amino acids. Germline V gene data show CDR1 as SGHAT and CDR2 as FQNNGV. The CDR3 reads CASSSDGVSTDTQYL. In nucleotides, the CDR3 is TGTGCCAGCAGCTCGGACGGGGTTAGCACAGATACACAGTATCTT.